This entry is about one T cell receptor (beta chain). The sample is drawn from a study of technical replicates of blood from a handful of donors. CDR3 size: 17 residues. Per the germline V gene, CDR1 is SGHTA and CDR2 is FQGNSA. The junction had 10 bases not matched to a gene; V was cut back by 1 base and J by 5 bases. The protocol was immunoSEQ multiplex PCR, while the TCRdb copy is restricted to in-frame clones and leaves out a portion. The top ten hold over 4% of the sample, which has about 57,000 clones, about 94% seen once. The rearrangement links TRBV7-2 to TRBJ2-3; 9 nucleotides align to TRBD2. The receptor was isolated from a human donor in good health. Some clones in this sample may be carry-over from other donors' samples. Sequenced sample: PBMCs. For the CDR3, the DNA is TGTGCCAGCAGCTTAGGGGTTAGCGGGAGTCTGGGAGATACGCAGTATTTT. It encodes CASSLGVSGSLGDTQYF.